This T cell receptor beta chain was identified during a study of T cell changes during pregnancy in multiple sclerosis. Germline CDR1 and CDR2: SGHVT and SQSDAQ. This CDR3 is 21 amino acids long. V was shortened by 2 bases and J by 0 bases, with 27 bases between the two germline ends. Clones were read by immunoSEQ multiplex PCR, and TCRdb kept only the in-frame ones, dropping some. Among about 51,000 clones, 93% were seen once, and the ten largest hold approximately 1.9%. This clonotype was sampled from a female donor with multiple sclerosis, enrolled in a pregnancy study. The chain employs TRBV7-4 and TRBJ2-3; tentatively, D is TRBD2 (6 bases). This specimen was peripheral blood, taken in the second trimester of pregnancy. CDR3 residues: CASSLKASGTLSLPSTDTQYF. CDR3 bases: TGTGCCAGCAGCTTAAAAGCTTCCGGGACTCTTTCCCTGCCTAGCACAGATACGCAGTATTTT.